A single TCR beta chain is shown here with its context. Its cognate antigen is unknown. This record belongs to a study of T cell responses to AZD1222 COVID-19 vaccine. Study-level background: Combined were second doses at about 4 or about 12 weeks. General study points: Unmutated variant regions are reportedly the target of nearly half of TCRs that are spike-specific. Repertoires were obtained solely post-peak T cell response. Following two doses of AZD1222, Spike-specific TCR breadth and depth rose.

The V gene lost 3 bases and the J gene lost 0 bases, with 12 bases spanning the gap. CDR1 GTSNPN and CDR2 SVGIG come from the germline V gene (reference sequence). The CDR3 contains 15 residues. Using immunoSEQ multiplex PCR, the repertoire was profiled, and TCRdb retains in-frame clones only, with some absent. The top ten hold around 6% of the sample, which has about 160,000 clones, approximately 91% seen once. This receptor was identified in an adult in good health. The specimen comprised peripheral blood, sampled on day 0 of AZD1222 vaccination. The chain uses TRBV30 and TRBJ1-3; D may be TRBD1 (6 bases). In DNA, the CDR3 is TGTGCCTGGAGAAGAGACAGGAGCTCTGGAAACACCATATATTTT. The encoded protein is CAWRRDRSSGNTIYF.